The 18 T cell receptor beta chains below all came from one sample that was sequenced in a study of T cell changes during pregnancy in multiple sclerosis. The repertoire was sequenced with immunoSEQ multiplex PCR; TCRdb's copy has only in-frame clones and lacks some. The top ten hold 1.1% to 1.5% of the sample, which has some 68,000 clones, about 90% seen once. Sequencing used peripheral blood, obtained in the second trimester of pregnancy. The receptor set was obtained from a female donor in good health, enrolled as a control in a pregnancy study.

The chain is built from TRBV19 and TRBJ1-2; TRBD1 might be the D (5 bases). V dropped 3 bases and J dropped 7 bases, with 9 bases sitting between them. Germline CDR1 and CDR2: LNHDA and SQIVND (reference sequence). CDR3 length: 12 amino acids. CDR3 sequence (DNA): TGTGCCAGTAGTATGGCGGGGGTTGGCTACACCTTC. It encodes CASSMAGVGYTF.

This clone has a single count. The genes are TRBV25-1 and TRBJ2-5, with D tentatively TRBD2 (6 bases). The germline V gene encodes CDR1 MGHDK and CDR2 SYGVNS. The CDR3 has 13 amino acids. The ends were cut back, 11 bases at V and 1 base at J, with 14 bases in the middle. This CDR3 is CAGGWVGQETQYF. The CDR3 DNA sequence: TGTGCCGGAGGGTGGGTAGGCCAAGAGACCCAGTACTTC.

V is TRBV5-6 and J is TRBJ2-5, with 7 bases lining up with TRBD2. Germline values: CDR1 SGHDT, CDR2 YYEEEE. This CDR3 contains 14 residues. J lost 2 bases, V lost 4 bases, and 5 bases had no gene match. This CDR3 reads CASSTPGLQETQYF. The CDR3 bases are TGTGCCAGCAGCACACCGGGACTACAAGAGACCCAGTACTTC. The full variable domain, completed using reference TRBV5-6 and TRBJ2-5, is DAGVTQSPTHLIKTRGQQVTLRCSPKSGHDTVSWYQQALGQGPQFIFQYYEEEERQRGNFPDRFSGHQFPNYSSELNVNALLLGDSALYLCASSTPGLQETQYFGPGTRLLVL.

This chain links TRBV18 with TRBJ1-1; D gene ambiguous. The CDR3 sequence is 13 residues long. Per the germline V gene, CDR1 is KGHSH and CDR2 is LQKENI. V lost 1 base and J 1 base, leaving 4 bases between the germline ends. The CDR3 DNA reads as TGTGCCAGCTCACCACTTAGGAACACTGAAGCTTTCTTT. This codes for CASSPLRNTEAFF.

J is TRBJ2-2 and V is TRBV2, with D possibly matching TRBD1 (5 bases). Germline V gene data show CDR1 as SNHLY and CDR2 as FYNNEI. CDR3 size: 15 residues. Trimming left V 4 bases short and J 2 bases short, with 11 bases between. CDR3 coding DNA: TGTGCCAGCAGTGGGGGCCAGATAAACACCGGGGAGCTGTTTTTT. It translates to CASSGGQINTGELFF.

The chain employs TRBV25-1 and TRBJ1-1; TRBD1 might be the D (5 bases). The CDR3 is 12 residues long. The germline gives CDR1 MGHDK, CDR2 SYGVNS. V lost 5 bases to trimming and J lost 7 bases, with 11 bases between them. This CDR3 is CASSHGHGEAFF. The CDR3, as DNA: TGTGCCAGCAGTCATGGACACGGTGAAGCTTTCTTT.

V gene TRBV7-3 combines with J gene TRBJ1-2; 7 bases match TRBD1. Trimming at V came to 2 bases and at J to 5 bases, leaving 2 bases not matched to a gene. Germline V gives CDR1 SGHTA, CDR2 FQGTGA. This CDR3 spans 13 amino acids. This CDR3 reads CASSLSGQYGYTF. The CDR3 nucleotides are TGTGCCAGCAGCTTATCGGGACAGTATGGCTACACCTTC.

The rearrangement links TRBV27 to TRBJ2-7; possibly TRBD1 for D (6 bases). Trimming removed 7 bases at V and 6 bases at J, with 22 bases between. The CDR3 is 15 residues long. CDR1 MNHEY and CDR2 SMNVEV come from the germline V gene (reference sequence). The CDR3 DNA reads as TGTGCCAGCACCACCCGTGGGCAGGGGAGAGGCGAGCAGTACTTC. It translates to CASTTRGQGRGEQYF.

The chain joins TRBV28 to TRBJ1-1, with no clear D. V lost 7 bases, J lost 0 bases, and 6 bases lay in between. This CDR3 spans 12 amino acids. The germline V gene encodes CDR1 MDHEN and CDR2 SYDVKM. CDR3 sequence: CASTTLNTEAFF. In DNA, the CDR3 is TGTGCCAGCACGACTTTGAACACTGAAGCTTTCTTT.

In its sample, this clone was seen once. This chain connects TRBV6-5 to TRBJ2-5; 11 nucleotides align to TRBD2. The V segment lost 4 bases and the J segment 1 base; nucleotides outside the gene matches: 5. This CDR3 is 16 amino acids long. Germline V gives CDR1 MNHEY, CDR2 SVGAGI. Here the CDR3 reads CASSLSSGGFQETQYF. The CDR3 DNA sequence: TGTGCCAGCAGTTTGTCTAGCGGGGGGTTCCAAGAGACCCAGTACTTC.

V gene TRBV5-1 combines with J gene TRBJ1-2; no definite D call. V was shortened by 0 bases and J by 4 bases, with 7 bases between the two germline ends. CDR3 length equals 13 residues. The germline gives CDR1 SGHRS, CDR2 YFSETQ. The CDR3 is CASSLDGFYGYTF. The CDR3 DNA reads TGCGCCAGCAGCTTGGACGGTTTCTATGGCTACACCTTC.

The chain joins TRBV19 to TRBJ2-2; D is perhaps TRBD2 (6 bases). The CDR3 is 14 amino acids. Trimming cost V 5 bases and J 4 bases, with 11 bases left between them. Looked up from germline, CDR1 is LNHDA and CDR2 is SQIVND (reference sequence). DNA of the CDR3: TGTGCCAGTAGTTCGGCGGGACTCACCGGGGAGCTGTTTTTT. Translated: CASSSAGLTGELFF.

Comments on this clone: The sample holds other DNA sequences that translate to the same CDR3. The chain joins TRBV6-5 to TRBJ2-1; no reliable D call. Germline V lookup: CDR1 MNHEY, CDR2 SVGAGI. CDR3 length: 14 residues. Trimming cost V 7 bases and J 9 bases, with 19 bases left between them. CDR3 region: CASTHERSVGEQFF. CDR3 in DNA: TGTGCCAGCACTCATGAGAGGTCGGTTGGTGAGCAGTTCTTC.

The chain recombines TRBV27 with TRBJ1-1; 12 nucleotides align to TRBD1. The CDR3 runs 17 residues. Germline CDR1 and CDR2: MNHEY and SMNVEV (reference sequence). Unmatched junction bases numbered 6, after V lost 3 bases and J lost 1 base. Written as DNA, the CDR3 is TGTGCCAGCAGTTTTTTGGGACAGGGGGCGAGGAACACTGAAGCTTTCTTT. Translating gives CASSFLGQGARNTEAFF.

V is TRBV6-5 and J is TRBJ2-6; D is ambiguous. V was cut by 2 bases and J by 0 bases, with 8 bases left in between. The CDR3 runs 16 residues. Germline CDR1 and CDR2: MNHEY and SVGAGI. In nucleotides, the CDR3 is TGTGCCAGCAGTTACGAAGCCGGCTCTGGGGCCAACGTCCTGACTTTC. This gives the protein CASSYEAGSGANVLTF.

This chain uses TRBV13 with TRBJ2-4; D unclear. CDR1 and CDR2 from the germline V gene are PRHDT and FYEKMQ (reference sequence). Between the trimmed V and J ends, which lost 4 bases and 2 bases, there was a span of 9 bases. The CDR3 runs 14 residues. The CDR3 spells CASSSSQPKNIQYF. Written as DNA, the CDR3 is TGTGCCAGCAGCTCCTCACAACCCAAAAACATTCAGTACTTC. Together with reference TRBV13 and TRBJ2-4, the CDR3 gives the full variable domain: AAGVIQSPRHLIKEKRETATLKCYPIPRHDTVYWYQQGPGQDPQFLISFYEKMQSDKGSIPDRFSAQQFSDYHSELNMSSLELGDSALYFCASSSSQPKNIQYFGAGTRLSVL.

The CDR3 sequence is CASSEFHEQYF. In DNA, the CDR3 is TGTGCCAGCAGTGAATTTCATGAGCAGTACTTC. This sequence joins TRBV25-1 and TRBJ2-7; unclear D gene. The CDR3 is 11 amino acids. V gave up 1 base and J gave up 7 bases, with 5 bases separating them. The germline gives CDR1 MGHDK, CDR2 SYGVNS.

V is TRBV28 and J is TRBJ1-5; TRBD1 aligns across 7 bases. V was pared by 0 bases and J by 4 bases, with 3 bases of the junction left unmatched. The germline CDR1 and CDR2 sequences are MDHEN and SYDVKM. This CDR3 region has 15 residues. The chain's CDR3 is CASSLWAGGNQPQHF. The CDR3 DNA reads TGTGCCAGCAGTTTATGGGCAGGGGGGAATCAGCCCCAGCATTTT.